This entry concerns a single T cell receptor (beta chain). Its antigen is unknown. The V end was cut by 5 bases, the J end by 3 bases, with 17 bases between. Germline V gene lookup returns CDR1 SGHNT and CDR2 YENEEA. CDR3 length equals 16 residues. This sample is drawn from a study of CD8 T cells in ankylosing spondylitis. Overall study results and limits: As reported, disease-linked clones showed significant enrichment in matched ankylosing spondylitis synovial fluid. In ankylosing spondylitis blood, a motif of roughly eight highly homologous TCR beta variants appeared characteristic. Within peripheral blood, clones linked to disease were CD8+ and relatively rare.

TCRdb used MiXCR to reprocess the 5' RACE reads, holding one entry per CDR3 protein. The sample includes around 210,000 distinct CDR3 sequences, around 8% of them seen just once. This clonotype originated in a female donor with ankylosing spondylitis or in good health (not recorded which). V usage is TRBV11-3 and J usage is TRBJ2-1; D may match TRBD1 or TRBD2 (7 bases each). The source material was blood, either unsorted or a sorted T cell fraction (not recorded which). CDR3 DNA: TGTGCCAGCAGCCAGGGGGGGGAGGGCCTCTACAATGAGCAGTTCTTC. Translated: CASSQGGEGLYNEQFF.